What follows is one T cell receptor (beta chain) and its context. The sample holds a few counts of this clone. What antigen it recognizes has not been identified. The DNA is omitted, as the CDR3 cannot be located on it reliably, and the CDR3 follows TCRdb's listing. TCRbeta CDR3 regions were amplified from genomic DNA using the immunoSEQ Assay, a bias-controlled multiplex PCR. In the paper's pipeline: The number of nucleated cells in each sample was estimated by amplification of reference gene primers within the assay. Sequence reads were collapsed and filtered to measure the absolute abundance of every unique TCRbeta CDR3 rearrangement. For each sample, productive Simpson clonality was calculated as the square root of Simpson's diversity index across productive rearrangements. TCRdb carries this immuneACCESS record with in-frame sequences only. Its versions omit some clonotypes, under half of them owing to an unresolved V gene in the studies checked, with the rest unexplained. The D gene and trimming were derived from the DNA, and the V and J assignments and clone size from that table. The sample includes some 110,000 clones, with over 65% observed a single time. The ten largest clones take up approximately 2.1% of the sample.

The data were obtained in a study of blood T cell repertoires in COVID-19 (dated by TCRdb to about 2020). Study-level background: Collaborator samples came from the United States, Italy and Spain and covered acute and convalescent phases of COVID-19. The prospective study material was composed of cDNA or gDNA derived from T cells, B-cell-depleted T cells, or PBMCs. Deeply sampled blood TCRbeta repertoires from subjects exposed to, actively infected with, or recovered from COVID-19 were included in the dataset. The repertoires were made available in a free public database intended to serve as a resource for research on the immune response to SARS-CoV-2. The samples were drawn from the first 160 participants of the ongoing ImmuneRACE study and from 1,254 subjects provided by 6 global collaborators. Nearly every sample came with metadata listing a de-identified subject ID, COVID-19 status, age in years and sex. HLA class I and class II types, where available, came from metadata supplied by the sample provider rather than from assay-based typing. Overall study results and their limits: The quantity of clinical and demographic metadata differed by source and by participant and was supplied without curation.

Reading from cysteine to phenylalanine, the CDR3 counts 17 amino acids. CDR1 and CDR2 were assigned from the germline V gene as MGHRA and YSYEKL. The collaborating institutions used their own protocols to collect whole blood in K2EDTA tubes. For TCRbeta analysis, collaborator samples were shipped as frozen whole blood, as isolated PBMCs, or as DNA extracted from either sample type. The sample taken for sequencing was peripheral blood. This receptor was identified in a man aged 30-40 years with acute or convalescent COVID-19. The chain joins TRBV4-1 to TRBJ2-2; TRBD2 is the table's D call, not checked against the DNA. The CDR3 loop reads CASSQESLNLRAGELFF.